This T cell receptor (beta chain) was documented in a study of T cells in narcolepsy. The ends were cut back, 6 bases at V and 7 bases at J, with 21 bases in the middle. The germline CDR1 and CDR2 sequences are MNHEY and SVGAGI. The CDR3 length is 15 residues. Points on this clone: The target antigen is unknown.

The table came from immunoSEQ multiplex PCR; TCRdb's copy has only in-frame clones and leaves some out. The sample has about 25,000 clones; 85% to 90% are singletons. Study-wide points: Autoreactive clonotypes reportedly recurred in blood of same and different patients, not controls.

V and J are TRBV6-5 and TRBJ1-2; D is ambiguous. The receptor's source is a human donor with narcolepsy. The sample consisted of CD45RA- memory CD4+ T cells from PBMCs. The CDR3 nucleotides are TGTGCCAGCAGCCCCACCTTCCGGAGGTTTTCTGGCTACACCTTC. It encodes CASSPTFRRFSGYTF.